The following is a TCR beta chain sequence with its context. Its antigen target is currently unknown. Base-call qualities are not available, and no considerably larger clone is one nucleotide away. The data are from a study of blood T cell repertoires in COVID-19 (dated by TCRdb to 2019 to 2021). For the wider study: Samples from collaborators originated in the United States, Italy and Spain and spanned both the acute and convalescent phases of COVID-19. Subjects who had been exposed to COVID-19, were actively infected with it, or had recovered from it provided the deeply sampled blood TCRbeta repertoires that made up the dataset. Where available, HLA class I and class II types were taken from metadata supplied by the sample provider and were not determined by assay-based typing. The material from the prospective study consisted of cDNA or gDNA derived from T cells, B-cell-depleted T cells, or PBMCs. The repertoires were released in a freely available public database meant as a resource for research on the immune response to SARS-CoV-2. A de-identified subject ID, COVID-19 status, age in years and sex were almost always included in the sample metadata. Samples came from the ongoing ImmuneRACE study (first 160 participants) plus 1,254 subjects from 6 global collaborators.

V is reduced by 3 bases and J by 5 bases, leaving a spacing of 4 bases between them. The CDR3 spans 11 residues, from the cysteine through the phenylalanine. Solely the CDR3 DNA is kept, with 33 bases framed from the first base. According to the germline V gene, CDR1 reads MDHEN and CDR2 reads SYDVKM. The immunoSEQ Assay, a bias-controlled multiplex PCR, was used to amplify TCRbeta CDR3 regions from genomic DNA. Under the source paper's analysis protocol: Nucleated cell counts per sample were estimated from amplification of reference gene primers within the assay. Sequence reads were collapsed and filtered to measure the absolute abundance of every unique TCRbeta CDR3 rearrangement. For each sample, productive Simpson clonality was calculated as the square root of Simpson's diversity index over productive rearrangements. Held by TCRdb, this immuneACCESS table contains in-frame sequences only and omits some clones. Under half of the omission traces to an unresolved V gene where checked; the cause of the rest is unknown. V and J calls and clone size come straight from that table; D and trimming were deduced from the DNA. In all, the sample holds under 150,000 clones, and roughly 76% of those were seen once. Jointly, the top ten make up more than 8.5% of the sample.

The research as a whole found: Clinical and demographic metadata were provided uncurated, with the amount varying by source and participant.

Collaborating institutions collected whole blood in K2EDTA tubes following their own protocols. For TCRbeta analysis, collaborator samples were shipped as frozen whole blood, as isolated PBMCs, or as DNA extracted from either sample type. The clonotype originates from a woman aged 45-59 years with active or convalescent COVID-19. The chain is assembled from TRBV28 and TRBJ1-1; the D gene remains uncertain. Sequenced sample: peripheral blood. The CDR3: CASSLRTEAFF. The nucleotide sequence reads as follows: TGTGCCAGCAGTTTGCGTACTGAAGCTTTCTTT. The variable domain in full, with residues beyond the CDR3 obtained from the reference TRBV28 and TRBJ1-1 genes, is DVKVTQSSRYLVKRTGEKVFLECVQDMDHENMFWYRQDPGLGLRLIYFSYDVKMKEKGDIPEGYSVSREKKERFSLILESASTNQTSMYLCASSLRTEAFFGQGTRLTVV.